The entry below gives a single T cell receptor (beta chain) sequence along with its context. These data are taken from a study of blood T cell repertoires in COVID-19. Across the whole study: T cells, B-cell-depleted T cells, or PBMCs supplied cDNA or gDNA.

Sequenced by immunoSEQ multiplex PCR; TCRdb stores in-frame clones only, minus some. In the table there are about 100,000 clones, around 85% of which are singletons. Sample: peripheral blood. This clonotype was sampled from a woman in her sixties or seventies with active or convalescent COVID-19.

CDR3 region: CASSNLSGRLYEQYF. The CDR3 DNA reads TGTGCCAGCAGCAATCTAAGCGGGAGACTCTACGAGCAGTACTTC. This sequence joins TRBV7-2 and TRBJ2-7; 8 bases line up with TRBD2. The ends lost 5 bases at V and 3 bases at J; junction bases unmatched: 9. This CDR3 is 15 amino acids long. The germline V gene encodes CDR1 SGHTA and CDR2 FQGNSA. Complete variable domain (other parts from reference TRBV7-2 and TRBJ2-7): GAGVSQSPSNKVTEKGKDVELRCDPISGHTALYWYRQSLGQGLEFLIYFQGNSAPDKSGLPSDRFSAERTGGSVSTLTIQRTQQEDSAVYLCASSNLSGRLYEQYFGPGTRLTVT.